This TCR beta chain appears in the sequencing data of a study of blood T cell repertoires in COVID-19. In the study overall: From the United States, Italy and Spain came samples of acute and convalescent COVID-19.

Germline V gene sequence: CDR1 SQVTM, CDR2 ANQGSEA. The length of the CDR3 is 12 residues. V shed 3 bases, J shed 6 bases, and the junction held 1 base outside the gene matches. Authors' data handling: Reference gene primer amplification gave nucleated cell count estimates. Method: immunoSEQ multiplex PCR; TCRdb's copy keeps in-frame clones and lacks some. The V and J calls and clone size come from that table; D and trimming were worked out from the DNA. The sample shows some 380,000 clones, over 75% of them seen only once. The sample comprised PBMCs or T cells enriched from blood (not recorded which). This rearrangement joins TRBV29-1 to TRBJ1-2; 10 nucleotides match TRBD1. The clonotype comes from a man aged 25 to 40 who had recovered from COVID-19. The CDR3 DNA reads TGCAGCGTTGAGGGACAGGGGAATGGCTACACCTTC. Translation gives CSVEGQGNGYTF. The whole variable domain, filled in from reference TRBV29-1 and TRBJ1-2, reads SAVISQKPSRDICQRGTSLTIQCQVDSQVTMMFWYRQQPGQSLTLIATANQGSEATYESGFVIDKFPISRPNLTFSTLTVSNMSPEDSSIYLCSVEGQGNGYTFGSGTRLTVV.